The 21 T cell receptor beta chains reported below all come from one sample, sequenced in a study of metastatic and nonmetastatic thyroid tumors. No patient received treatment before thyroid surgery. TCRdb re-called the PCR reads through MiXCR. This sample carries about 34,000 clones, about a sixth of them seen once, and the ten largest clones take 3.4%. Sequenced sample: blood. The receptor set was obtained from a female donor with papillary thyroid cancer or a benign thyroid nodule (not recorded which). Some clones in this sample may be carry-over from other donors' samples.

On this clone: Other nucleotide sequences in the sample specify the same CDR3. CDR3 region: CASSVVPGRAGGELFF. Written as DNA, the CDR3 is TGTGCCAGCAGCGTAGTTCCCGGGAGAGCGGGCGGGGAGCTGTTTTTT. The genes are TRBV9 and TRBJ2-2, with a tentative D call TRBD2 (6 bases). The CDR3 covers 16 residues. V shed 0 bases and J shed 7 bases, with 16 bases lying between them. CDR1 and CDR2 (germline): SGDLS, YYNGEE.

This clone was observed many times. This chain connects TRBV3-1 to TRBJ2-3; TRBD2 matches 10 bases. V gave up 2 bases and J gave up 1 base; unmatched junction bases: 6. In germline, CDR1 is LGHDT, CDR2 YNNKEL (reference sequence). The CDR3 spans 17 residues. The CDR3 DNA follows: TGTGCCAGCAGCCAAATAGCGGGAGGCGCAGGCACAGATACGCAGTATTTT. Amino acids: CASSQIAGGAGTDTQYF.

This clone was observed at least ten times. The chain recombines TRBV20-1 with TRBJ2-5, with 8 bases lining up with TRBD2. This CDR3 region has 13 residues. Trimming at V came to 7 bases and at J to 4 bases, leaving 8 bases not matched to a gene. Per the germline V gene, CDR1 is DFQATT and CDR2 is SNEGSKA (reference sequence). CDR3 loop: CSVNGRALETQYF. CDR3 nucleotides: TGCAGTGTTAACGGGAGGGCCCTAGAGACCCAGTACTTC.

This clone was found many times. At one end, the junction sequence differs from germline, possibly due to a read error. The V call is TRBV6-5, the J call TRBJ2-5; 8 nucleotides line up with TRBD1. Germline CDR1 is MNHEY and CDR2 is SVGAGI. CDR3 size: 14 residues. The CDR3 nucleotides read TGTGCCAGCAGTTACTCGAGGGACAGGACACCGAGGGACTTC. As protein: CASSYSRDRTPRDF.

This clone was seen at least ten times. The rearrangement uses TRBV11-3 and TRBJ2-1; 8 bases line up with TRBD2. From germline, CDR1 is SGHNT and CDR2 YENEEA. Trimming at V came to 4 bases and at J to 5 bases, leaving 13 bases not matched to a gene. This CDR3 is 17 amino acids long. CDR3 in amino acids: CASSSSTGGQRNNEQFF. The DNA for the CDR3 is TGTGCCAGCAGCTCCTCTACGGGAGGGCAAAGAAACAATGAGCAGTTCTTC.

Ten or more counts support this clone. V usage is TRBV13 and J usage is TRBJ2-7; possible D gene TRBD1, 6 bases. The ends were cut back, 1 base at V and 5 bases at J, with 9 bases in the middle. The CDR3 covers 13 residues. Germline assignment: CDR1 PRHDT and CDR2 FYEKMQ (reference sequence). CDR3 amino acids: CASSLEGVDEQYF. For the CDR3, the DNA is TGTGCCAGCAGCTTAGAGGGGGTGGACGAGCAGTACTTC.

This clone turned up a few times. A much bigger clone sits one base away, suggesting this may be a read error. The chain is built from TRBV9 and TRBJ2-1, with TRBD2 matching 11 bases. There are 17 residues in the CDR3. Germline V gives CDR1 SGDLS, CDR2 YYNGEE. Germline trimming cut 0 bases from V and 9 bases from J; bases unmatched to any gene: 11. The CDR3 nucleotides are TGTGCCAGCAGCGTAGCCTATCTAGCGGGAGGTCAGGGTGAGCAGTTCTTC. This sequence encodes CASSVAYLAGGQGEQFF.

As regards this clone: It may be a read error: a sequence one base away is much more abundant. The chain couples TRBV2 to TRBJ2-3, with no clear D. V shed 6 bases and J shed 10 bases, with 20 bases lying between them. CDR1 and CDR2 (germline): SNHLY, FYNNEI. The CDR3 extends over 14 amino acids. The CDR3, as DNA: TGTGCCAGCAGCGAGGCACGCGAAGTGATTGCGCAGTATTTT. Protein sequence: CASSEAREVIAQYF.

The table lists this clone with many counts. This chain links TRBV28 with TRBJ1-3; D unclear. The CDR3 spans 15 residues. V lost 10 bases and J lost 4, with 20 bases in between. CDR1 is MDHEN, CDR2 SYDVKM, per germline. The CDR3 nucleotides are TGTGCCACCTTCACGCTCTCCCGAACAGGAAACACCATATATTTT. Encoded protein: CATFTLSRTGNTIYF.

The chain is built from TRBV27 and TRBJ2-7; 7 bases align to TRBD1. This CDR3 has 14 residues. V lost 5 bases to trimming and J lost 7 bases; unmatched junction nucleotides: 11. The germline V gene has CDR1 MNHEY and CDR2 SMNVEV (reference sequence). The CDR3 nucleotides read TGTGCCAGCAGTCTACAGGGGTCCTCGTGTGAGCAGTACTTC. Translating gives CASSLQGSSCEQYF.

This clone was picked up many times. The chain uses TRBV25-1 and TRBJ2-2; D possibly corresponds to TRBD2 (7 bases). V dropped 4 bases and J dropped 3 bases, with 9 bases sitting between them. Germline V gene sequence: CDR1 MGHDK, CDR2 SYGVNS. The CDR3 runs to 14 residues. The CDR3 nucleotides read TGTGCCAGCAGTGCGGGGGGCGACACCGGGGAGCTGTTTTTT. As protein: CASSAGGDTGELFF.

This clone has ten or more counts. This chain uses TRBV5-1 with TRBJ2-1; a weak D match, TRBD1 (5 bases). The CDR3 is made up of 15 amino acids. Germline V gene lookup returns CDR1 SGHRS and CDR2 YFSETQ. Between the trimmed V and J ends, which lost 4 bases and 6 bases, there was a span of 17 bases. The CDR3 nucleotides are TGCGCCAGCAGCGCCGACTTCGGAACAGGCAATGAGCAGTTCTTC. It specifies CASSADFGTGNEQFF.

This clone was counted at least ten times. V is TRBV20-1 and J is TRBJ2-1; D is undetermined. Between the trimmed V and J ends, which lost 5 bases and 10 bases, there was a span of 9 bases. There are 10 residues in the CDR3. Germline V CDR1 and CDR2: DFQATT, SNEGSKA (reference sequence). This CDR3 is CSARIAEQFF. The DNA of the CDR3 is TGCAGTGCTCGAATTGCAGAGCAGTTCTTC.

This clone has a handful of counts. This chain links TRBV19 with TRBJ2-3, with 14 bases fitting TRBD2. The CDR3 runs to 18 residues. Trimming removed 1 base from V and 3 bases from J; junction bases left unmatched: 6. Germline V gene lookup returns CDR1 LNHDA and CDR2 SQIVND (reference sequence). CDR3 in amino acids: CASSIARTSGRTTDTQYF. The DNA for the CDR3 is TGTGCCAGTAGTATAGCTAGGACTAGCGGGAGGACTACAGATACGCAGTATTTT.

This clone was counted ten times or more. V is TRBV11-2 and J is TRBJ2-1; D may be TRBD1 or TRBD2 (5 bases each). The CDR3 has 15 residues. The V end lost 0 bases, the J end lost 5 bases, and 11 bases lay between the germline ends. The germline V gene has CDR1 SGHAT and CDR2 FQNNGV. CDR3: CASSLEVGENNEQFF. CDR3 nucleotides: TGTGCCAGCAGCTTAGAGGTGGGGGAGAACAATGAGCAGTTCTTC.

This clone appeared many times. The genes are TRBV29-1 and TRBJ2-2, with 12 nucleotides matching TRBD1. The germline V gene encodes CDR1 SQVTM and CDR2 ANQGSEA. Trimming removed 7 bases from V and 3 bases from J; junction bases left unmatched: 9. This CDR3 is built from 16 residues. As DNA, the CDR3 is TGCAGCGCTAAAGGGGACAGGGGGCGCGACACCGGGGAGCTGTTTTTT. Translation: CSAKGDRGRDTGELFF.

In its sample, this clone was seen many times. The CDR3 nucleotides read TGCGCCAGCAGCTTGGTCCCGGAGACCGGGGAGCTGTTTTTT. It encodes CASSLVPETGELFF. The rearrangement uses TRBV5-1 and TRBJ2-2; D remains unclear. The CDR3 extends over 14 amino acids. V lost 0 bases and J lost 5, with 8 bases in between. CDR1 is SGHRS, CDR2 YFSETQ, per germline.

The rearrangement joins TRBV4-1 to TRBJ1-5; D may be TRBD1 (5 bases). Germline CDR1 is MGHRA and CDR2 is YSYEKL. V lost 4 bases to trimming and J lost 5 bases, with 15 bases between them. The CDR3 sequence is 15 residues long. The CDR3 sequence: CASSLRGQDYQPQHF. In DNA form, the CDR3 reads TGCGCCAGCAGCCTTCGCGGACAAGACTATCAGCCCCAGCATTTT.

V usage is TRBV11-2 and J usage is TRBJ2-1; 13 bases line up with TRBD2. Trimming took 6 bases from V and 9 from J; bases not matched to a gene: 11. Per the germline V gene, CDR1 is SGHAT and CDR2 is FQNNGV. CDR3 length equals 16 residues. This CDR3 reads CASRPGLAGTQTEQFF. The CDR3 DNA sequence: TGTGCCAGCAGACCGGGACTAGCGGGAACTCAAACTGAGCAGTTCTTC.

This clone showed up many times. The V call is TRBV30, the J call TRBJ2-1; 12 positions agree with TRBD2. The CDR3 has 15 amino acids. Germline CDR1 reads GTSNPN; CDR2 reads SVGIG (reference sequence). V shed 5 bases, J shed 5 bases, and the junction held 7 bases outside the gene matches. CDR3 in amino acids: CAWAPGLAGHNEQFF. CDR3 DNA sequence: TGTGCCTGGGCTCCGGGACTAGCGGGCCACAATGAGCAGTTCTTC.

This clone was observed many times. The chain links TRBV3-1 to TRBJ2-1, with D unclear. This CDR3 spans 12 amino acids. Looked up from germline, CDR1 is LGHDT and CDR2 is YNNKEL (reference sequence). Deletions cut 0 bases from V and 8 bases from J, with 5 bases between. This CDR3 reads CASSQDLDEQFF. CDR3 DNA: TGTGCCAGCAGCCAAGATTTGGATGAGCAGTTCTTC.